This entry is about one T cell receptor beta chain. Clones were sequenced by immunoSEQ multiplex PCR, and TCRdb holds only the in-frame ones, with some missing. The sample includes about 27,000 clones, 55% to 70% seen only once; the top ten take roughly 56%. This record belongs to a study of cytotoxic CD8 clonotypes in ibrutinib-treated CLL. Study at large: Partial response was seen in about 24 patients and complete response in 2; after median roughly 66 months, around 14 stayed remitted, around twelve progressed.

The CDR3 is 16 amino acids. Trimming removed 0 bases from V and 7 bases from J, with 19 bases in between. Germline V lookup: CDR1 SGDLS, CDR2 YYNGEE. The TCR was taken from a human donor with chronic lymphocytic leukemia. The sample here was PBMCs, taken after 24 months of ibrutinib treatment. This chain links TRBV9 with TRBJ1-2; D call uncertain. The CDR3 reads CASSVEVSPIASGYTF. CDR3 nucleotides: TGTGCCAGCAGCGTAGAAGTGTCCCCTATAGCTAGTGGCTACACCTTC. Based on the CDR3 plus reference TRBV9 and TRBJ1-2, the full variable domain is DSGVTQTPKHLITATGQRVTLRCSPRSGDLSVYWYQQSLDQGLQFLIQYYNGEERAKGNILERFSAQQFPDLHSELNLSSLELGDSALYFCASSVEVSPIASGYTFGSGTRLTVV.